This TCR beta chain was recovered during a study of spatial heterogeneity in lung cancer. Overall study context: Mean representation of each unique TCR and UMI combination in the raw reads exceeded 8.5 occurrences. General study findings and limits: More often at tumor resection than at routine follow-up, ubiquitous expanded tumor TCRs were detected in the blood.

Germline values: CDR1 SGHTA, CDR2 FQGNSA. V gave up 1 base and J gave up 4 bases; unmatched junction bases: 3. The CDR3 is 15 residues long. Comment on this clonotype: What it binds is not known.

The sample's time point: sample taken at primary tumor resection. The authors sequenced whole RNA from tumor, nontumor lung or frozen PBMC without sorting. There were 72 donors, all of them untreated patients with early-stage non-small cell lung cancer. Every TCR cDNA molecule bore its own unique molecular identifier. TCRdb re-analysed the 5' RACE reads in MiXCR, keeping a single row per CDR3 protein. In the table there are around 89,000 distinct CDR3 sequences, less than 15% of which are singletons. This sequence was found in a male donor with early-stage non-small cell lung cancer. This chain links TRBV7-2 with TRBJ2-3; 9 nucleotides match TRBD2. Sequencing used PBMCs, obtained at surgery. CDR3 sequence reads: CASSLEAGGPDTQYF. DNA of the CDR3: TGTGCCAGCAGCTTAGAAGCGGGGGGCCCAGATACGCAGTATTTT.